Below, one T cell receptor beta chain is given with its context. CDR1 and CDR2 (germline): SGHKS, YYEKEE (reference sequence). This CDR3 comprises 13 residues. Trimming cost V 3 bases and J 5 bases; bases outside gene matches: 4. This record comes from a study of blood T cell repertoires in COVID-19. Study as a whole: COVID-19 samples from acute and convalescent phases originated in the United States, Italy and Spain. Sources were T cells, B-cell-depleted T cells, or PBMCs; the material itself was cDNA or gDNA.

Seattle cases were enrolled at active infection and followed longitudinally. As handled by the study authors: Researchers report that nucleated cell counts were estimated from reference gene primer amplification. Repertoires were generated with immunoSEQ multiplex PCR, while TCRdb's copy carries only in-frame clones and drops some. D and trimming come from the DNA, and the V and J calls and clone size come from that table. The sample lists roughly 70,000 clones, 76% occurring once. The chain uses TRBV5-5 and TRBJ1-1; 7 bases fit TRBD1. This sequence originates from a man aged 55 to 70 with COVID-19, enrolled during active disease. The material sequenced was peripheral blood. CDR3: CASSSTGVTEAFF. The DNA for the CDR3 is TGTGCCAGCAGCTCAACAGGGGTGACTGAAGCTTTCTTT.